The 24 T cell receptor beta chains given below trace back to one sample, sequenced in a study of cytomegalovirus exposure and HLA in healthy donors. Primers: 60 Vbeta forward and 13 Jbeta reverse. Data came from immunoSEQ multiplex PCR; TCRdb stores just in-frame clones and leaves some out. The sample records some 150,000 clones, about three fifths being singletons. The sequencing sample was made of PBMCs. These TCRs come from a woman between 55 and 75 years old in good health and CMV-seropositive.

The chain is built from TRBV27 and TRBJ2-2; D is ambiguous. Deletions cut 4 bases from V and 4 bases from J, with 10 bases between. The CDR3 loop spans 14 amino acids. CDR1 and CDR2 (germline): MNHEY, SMNVEV (reference sequence). The CDR3 sequence is CASSWSLITGELFF. CDR3 sequence (DNA): TGTGCCAGCAGTTGGTCCCTAATCACCGGGGAGCTGTTTTTT.

The chain couples TRBV10-2 to TRBJ2-3, with 11 bases identical to TRBD2. Germline values: CDR1 WSHSY, CDR2 SAAADI. With V trimmed by 4 bases and J by 2 bases, 5 bases remained unmatched. The CDR3 has 16 residues. The CDR3 region is CASSARLAGSTDTQYF. The CDR3 nucleotides are TGCGCCAGCAGTGCCAGACTAGCGGGATCCACAGATACGCAGTATTTT.

The chain is built from TRBV11-2 and TRBJ1-2; perhaps TRBD1 as D (5 bases). CDR1 is SGHAT and CDR2 is FQNNGV in the germline V gene. Trimming shortened V by 4 bases and J by 6 bases, and 9 bases separated the two germline ends. The CDR3 is 12 residues long. DNA of the CDR3: TGTGCCAGCAGCTGGGGGGGAGATGGCTACACCTTC. It specifies CASSWGGDGYTF.

The V call is TRBV7-3, the J call TRBJ1-2; perhaps TRBD1 as D (5 bases). Trimming removed 5 bases from V and 0 bases from J, with 10 bases in between. Germline CDR1 SGHTA, CDR2 FQGTGA. The CDR3 spans 14 residues. The CDR3 bases are TGTGCCAGCAGCGGGACTCTAGCTAACTATGGCTACACCTTC. Translating gives CASSGTLANYGYTF. The full variable domain, rest sourced from reference TRBV7-3 and TRBJ1-2, is GAGVSQTPSNKVTEKGKYVELRCDPISGHTALYWYRQSLGQGPEFLIYFQGTGAADDSGLPNDRFFAVRPEGSVSTLKIQRTERGDSAVYLCASSGTLANYGYTFGSGTRLTVV.

V usage is TRBV11-2 and J usage is TRBJ2-5; unclear D gene. Germline values: CDR1 SGHAT, CDR2 FQNNGV. There are 13 residues in the CDR3. V gave up 5 bases and J gave up 5 bases, with 12 bases separating them. This chain's CDR3 is CASSPAPRETQYF. The CDR3 DNA follows: TGTGCCAGCAGCCCCGCCCCCAGGGAGACCCAGTACTTC.

This clone came up a few times. The chain uses TRBV15 and TRBJ1-5, with TRBD1 identical over 7 bases. V shed 4 bases, J shed 9 bases, and the junction held 12 bases outside the gene matches. Germline loops: CDR1 LNHNV, CDR2 YYDKDF (reference sequence). The CDR3 length is 15 residues. The CDR3 protein is CATSKLQGVMGPQHF. CDR3 DNA sequence: TGTGCCACCAGCAAACTCCAGGGGGTCATGGGGCCCCAGCATTTT. Looking up the rest from reference TRBV15 and TRBJ1-5 gives the full variable domain: DAMVIQNPRYQVTQFGKPVTLSCSQTLNHNVMYWYQQKSSQAPKLLFHYYDKDFNNEADTPDNFQSRRPNTSFCFLDIRSPGLGDTAMYLCATSKLQGVMGPQHFGDGTRLSIL.

This clone has only one observation. V and J are TRBV18 and TRBJ2-6; the match to TRBD1 covers 7 bases. In germline, CDR1 is KGHSH, CDR2 LQKENI. The V and J ends lost 0 bases and 0 bases, in that order; junction bases with no gene match: 8. This CDR3 contains 19 residues. This CDR3 reads CASSPPWDSNPSGANVLTF. In DNA, the CDR3 is TGTGCCAGCTCACCACCGTGGGACAGTAATCCCTCTGGGGCCAACGTCCTGACTTTC.

The chain carries TRBV15 and TRBJ2-7, with D possibly TRBD2 on 6 matching bases. Trimming removed 0 bases from V and 3 bases from J, with 9 bases in between. Germline lookup yields CDR1 LNHNV and CDR2 YYDKDF (reference sequence). The CDR3 sequence is 14 residues long. CDR3 protein: CATSRDGSGYEQYF. CDR3 bases: TGTGCCACCAGCAGAGACGGTAGCGGCTACGAGCAGTACTTC. The full variable domain, in which reference TRBV15 and TRBJ2-7 provide the parts outside the CDR3, is DAMVIQNPRYQVTQFGKPVTLSCSQTLNHNVMYWYQQKSSQAPKLLFHYYDKDFNNEADTPDNFQSRRPNTSFCFLDIRSPGLGDTAMYLCATSRDGSGYEQYFGPGTRLTVT.

The V gene is TRBV4-3, the J gene TRBJ1-2; 9 bases align to TRBD1. Germline V gene lookup returns CDR1 LGHNA and CDR2 YSLEER. V lost 1 base and J lost 4; bases outside the gene matches: 13. The CDR3 has 18 amino acids. DNA of the CDR3: TGCGCCAGCAGCCAAGCCCAAATTCTTCGACAGGGGGTCTATGGCTACACCTTC. Translating gives CASSQAQILRQGVYGYTF.

The chain combines TRBV6-5 with TRBJ1-1; D possibly corresponds to TRBD1 (6 bases). V was shortened by 4 bases and J by 7 bases, with 10 bases between the two germline ends. From germline, CDR1 is MNHEY and CDR2 SVGAGI. The CDR3 runs 12 residues. Here the CDR3 DNA reads TGTGCCAGCAGTTTGGACAGCCGTGAAGCTTTCTTT. Translation: CASSLDSREAFF.

The rearrangement joins TRBV4-1 to TRBJ2-7; 10 bases fit TRBD1. CDR3 length: 18 residues. V lost 3 bases to trimming and J lost 7 bases; unmatched junction nucleotides: 18. The germline CDR1 and CDR2 sequences are MGHRA and YSYEKL. This CDR3 reads CASSQTGTGVAGGGEQYF. The CDR3 coding sequence is TGCGCCAGCAGCCAGACCGGGACAGGGGTTGCGGGAGGAGGTGAGCAGTACTTC.

The chain employs TRBV30 and TRBJ1-2, with 7 bases lining up with TRBD1. The CDR3 consists of 14 residues. J lost 2 bases, V lost 2 bases, and 5 bases had no gene match. Germline V lookup: CDR1 GTSNPN, CDR2 SVGIG (reference sequence). CDR3 protein: CAWSPGTANYGYTF. Written as DNA, the CDR3 is TGTGCCTGGAGTCCCGGGACAGCGAACTATGGCTACACCTTC.

The chain carries TRBV15 and TRBJ1-4; 9 nucleotides match TRBD1. The V gene end was trimmed by 3 bases and the J gene end by 7 bases; junction bases not matched to a gene: 6. The germline gives CDR1 LNHNV, CDR2 YYDKDF (reference sequence). The CDR3 is 15 residues long. The CDR3 protein is CATSSAPGQGEKLFF. The CDR3 nucleotides read TGTGCCACCAGCAGCGCACCGGGACAGGGTGAAAAACTGTTTTTT.

Only a few counts were recorded for this clone. The rearrangement uses TRBV6-5 and TRBJ1-3, with D tentatively TRBD1 (6 bases). This CDR3 has 14 residues. V was clipped by 5 bases and J by 3 bases, with 11 bases between them. The germline CDR1 and CDR2 sequences are MNHEY and SVGAGI. DNA of the CDR3: TGTGCCAGCAGTACACAGGGTTTTGGAAACACCATATATTTT. Its protein is CASSTQGFGNTIYF.

V usage is TRBV5-1 and J usage is TRBJ2-3; 9 nucleotides match TRBD2. Per germline, CDR1 SGHRS and CDR2 YFSETQ. CDR3 length: 14 amino acids. V dropped 4 bases and J dropped 2; count of bases not matched to a gene: 2. This CDR3 is CASSAGGYTDTQYF. CDR3 in DNA: TGCGCCAGCAGCGCGGGAGGGTACACAGATACGCAGTATTTT.

The CDR3 nucleotides read TGTGCCAGCAGCTTTTCGGGGTCCTTTGAGCAGTTCTTC. Its protein product is CASSFSGSFEQFF. The V and J genes are TRBV5-4 and TRBJ2-1, with a weak D call TRBD2 (5 bases). The V end lost 2 bases, the J end lost 9 bases, and 12 bases lay between the germline ends. The CDR3 sequence is 13 residues long. The germline CDR1 and CDR2 sequences are SGHNT and YYREEE (reference sequence).

The chain carries TRBV28 and TRBJ1-2, with D maybe TRBD1 (6 bases). This CDR3 comprises 14 residues. V gave up 7 bases and J gave up 2 bases, with 14 bases separating them. From germline, CDR1 is MDHEN and CDR2 SYDVKM. CDR3 bases: TGTGCCAGCAACACTGGGGGACAAAACTATGGCTACACCTTC. Its protein product is CASNTGGQNYGYTF.

The chain combines TRBV4-3 with TRBJ1-3, with 7 nucleotides matching TRBD1. Trimming took 4 bases from V and 0 from J; bases not matched to a gene: 9. Germline V gene lookup returns CDR1 LGHNA and CDR2 YSLEER. This CDR3 is 17 amino acids long. CDR3 DNA sequence: TGCGCCAGCAGCCCCCAGCCAAGGGGGCCCTCTGGAAACACCATATATTTT. This sequence encodes CASSPQPRGPSGNTIYF.

The rearrangement links TRBV5-1 to TRBJ2-1; the match to TRBD1 covers 8 bases. This CDR3 is 14 amino acids long. V lost 2 bases to trimming and J lost 6 bases; unmatched junction nucleotides: 4. The germline gives CDR1 SGHRS, CDR2 YFSETQ. CDR3 amino acids: CASSLTQGGNEQFF. CDR3 bases: TGCGCCAGCAGCTTAACACAGGGGGGCAATGAGCAGTTCTTC.

CDR3 region: CAISEGPGQGETQYF. CDR3 nucleotide sequence: TGTGCCATCAGTGAAGGTCCGGGACAGGGAGAGACCCAGTACTTC. The chain recombines TRBV10-3 with TRBJ2-5; 9 nucleotides agree with TRBD1. The CDR3 has 15 amino acids. With 3 bases clipped from V and 4 bases from J, the junction kept 6 bases outside the gene matches. The germline V gene encodes CDR1 ENHRY and CDR2 SYGVKD.

This clone has a single count. J is TRBJ2-5 and V is TRBV30; the D gene is possibly TRBD1 (6 bases). Germline V lookup: CDR1 GTSNPN, CDR2 SVGIG (reference sequence). The CDR3 is 16 amino acids. V lost 4 bases, J lost 7 bases, and 25 bases lay in between. As DNA, the CDR3 is TGTGCCTGGAATGGGGCGACAGGCCAGTCCATAAGGACCCAGTACTTC. This translates into CAWNGATGQSIRTQYF.

The V call is TRBV23-1, the J call TRBJ2-3; 7 nucleotides line up with TRBD1. TRBV23-1 is given ORF status, its function remaining uncertain. The V gene end was trimmed by 0 bases and the J gene end by 4 bases; junction bases not matched to a gene: 16. The CDR3 sequence is 19 residues long. The CDR3 spells CASSQSPIRQGFFSDTQYF. The CDR3 DNA follows: TGCGCCAGCAGTCAATCCCCGATTAGACAGGGCTTTTTCTCAGATACGCAGTATTTT.

The rearrangement uses TRBV5-1 and TRBJ2-1; TRBD2 agrees at 9 bases. The germline V gene encodes CDR1 SGHRS and CDR2 YFSETQ. The V and J ends lost 2 bases and 8 bases, in that order; junction bases with no gene match: 8. The CDR3 is 15 amino acids. CDR3 loop: CASSLRLAVSDEQFF. The CDR3 DNA reads as TGCGCCAGCAGCTTAAGACTAGCGGTTAGCGATGAGCAGTTCTTC.

The chain is built from TRBV19 and TRBJ1-1; TRBD1 matches 9 bases. Germline V gene data show CDR1 as LNHDA and CDR2 as SQIVND (reference sequence). Trimming took 5 bases from V and 2 from J; bases not matched to a gene: 12. The CDR3 is made up of 17 amino acids. Here the CDR3 reads CASSPGTGRRINTEAFF. In nucleotides, the CDR3 is TGTGCCAGTAGTCCCGGGACAGGGAGGCGCATAAACACTGAAGCTTTCTTT.